What follows are 25 T cell receptor beta chains derived from one specimen sequenced in a study of blood T cell repertoires in COVID-19. Only in-frame clones appear in the TCRdb table, and some are missing; sequencing was by immunoSEQ multiplex PCR. The sample has about 270,000 clones, about four fifths seen once. The sample was peripheral blood. The receptors come from a man older than 75 with acute or convalescent COVID-19.

The J gene is TRBJ2-7, the V gene TRBV10-2, with unresolved D. This CDR3 region has 13 residues. V dropped 6 bases and J dropped 1 base, with 10 bases sitting between them. Germline CDR1 is WSHSY and CDR2 is SAAADI. CDR3 loop: CASSRQPSYEQYF. In DNA, the CDR3 is TGCGCCAGCAGCAGACAACCATCCTACGAGCAGTACTTC.

Only one count was recorded for this clone. The V and J genes are TRBV28 and TRBJ1-1, with 12 bases fitting TRBD1. Per the germline V gene, CDR1 is MDHEN and CDR2 is SYDVKM. Unmatched junction bases numbered 10, after V lost 4 bases and J lost 1 base. The length of the CDR3 is 18 residues. CDR3 nucleotides: TGTGCCAGCAGTTCGTGGGGGACAGGGGGCTTAGGGAACACTGAAGCTTTCTTT. It specifies CASSSWGTGGLGNTEAFF.

The V call is TRBV19, the J call TRBJ2-3, with TRBD2 identical over 8 bases. Germline V gives CDR1 LNHDA, CDR2 SQIVND (reference sequence). J lost 15 bases, V lost 8 bases, and 19 bases had no gene match. This CDR3 is 14 amino acids long. Written as DNA, the CDR3 is TGTGCCAGTCGTTTGAGGGGTGGGCGGGGGGCCGACTATTTT. It codes for CASRLRGGRGADYF.

The rearrangement links TRBV20-1 to TRBJ2-2; D not certain. The ends were cut back, 3 bases at V and 0 bases at J, with 11 bases in the middle. The V gene's germline CDR1 is DFQATT and CDR2 SNEGSKA (reference sequence). This CDR3 has 15 residues. The CDR3 nucleotides are TGCAGTGCTAGTCAGGTCGGCTCGAACACCGGGGAGCTGTTTTTT. This encodes CSASQVGSNTGELFF.

The V gene is TRBV6-5, the J gene TRBJ2-7; 7 nucleotides agree with TRBD2. CDR1 is MNHEY, CDR2 SVGAGI, per germline. This CDR3 is built from 14 residues. V was pared by 2 bases and J by 4 bases, with 5 bases of the junction left unmatched. The CDR3 protein is CASSYRDYRYEQYF. In nucleotides, the CDR3 is TGTGCCAGCAGTTACAGGGACTACCGATACGAGCAGTACTTC.

The chain has TRBV5-4 and TRBJ1-2; D gene uncertain. The germline V gene has CDR1 SGHNT and CDR2 YYREEE (reference sequence). The ends were cut back, 5 bases at V and 2 bases at J, with 16 bases in the middle. This CDR3 is built from 15 residues. CDR3 protein: CASRHQSLPNYGYTF. In DNA form, the CDR3 reads TGTGCCAGCAGACACCAGTCTCTTCCGAACTATGGCTACACCTTC.

This sequence joins TRBV18 and TRBJ1-1, with TRBD1 matching over 7 bases. Germline CDR1 and CDR2: KGHSH and LQKENI. This CDR3 is 14 amino acids long. V lost 4 bases to trimming and J lost 6 bases; unmatched junction nucleotides: 8. The CDR3 here is CASSRRTGFAEAFF. The CDR3 DNA reads TGTGCCAGCTCACGAAGGACAGGATTCGCTGAAGCTTTCTTT.

This clone appeared once. The rearrangement joins TRBV29-1 to TRBJ2-1, with 8 bases matching TRBD1. The CDR3 length is 12 residues. The V gene's germline CDR1 is SQVTM and CDR2 ANQGSEA. The CDR3 sequence is CSRTGPYNEQFF. CDR3 nucleotides: TGCAGTAGGACAGGGCCCTACAATGAGCAGTTCTTC.

J is TRBJ2-2 and V is TRBV18; 8 nucleotides agree with TRBD1. Losses at the gene ends were 4 bases for V and 3 bases for J; bases not matched to a gene: 4. This CDR3 has 15 residues. CDR1 KGHSH and CDR2 LQKENI come from the germline V gene. The CDR3 DNA is TGTGCCAGCTCACTATGGGGACAGGACACCGGGGAGCTGTTTTTT. This sequence encodes CASSLWGQDTGELFF.

The rearrangement links TRBV3-1 (or the pseudogene TRBV3-2) to TRBJ2-5, with 7 nucleotides matching TRBD2. CDR3 length: 14 residues. The V segment lost 5 bases and the J segment 2 bases; nucleotides outside the gene matches: 5. Germline lookup yields CDR1 LGHDT and CDR2 YNNKEL (reference sequence). CDR3 DNA: TGTGCCAGCAGCACGGGACTAACTCAAGAGACCCAGTACTTC. Its translation is CASSTGLTQETQYF.

This chain connects TRBV29-1 to TRBJ1-5, with 8 bases that match TRBD1. Germline loops: CDR1 SQVTM, CDR2 ANQGSEA. The CDR3 totals 15 residues. V lost 4 bases and J lost 4; bases outside the gene matches: 9. The CDR3 sequence: CSVAFGTGQNQPQHF. The CDR3 bases are TGCAGCGTTGCCTTTGGGACAGGTCAAAATCAGCCCCAGCATTTT. Combining the CDR3 with reference TRBV29-1 and TRBJ1-5 gives the whole variable domain SAVISQKPSRDICQRGTSLTIQCQVDSQVTMMFWYRQQPGQSLTLIATANQGSEATYESGFVIDKFPISRPNLTFSTLTVSNMSPEDSSIYLCSVAFGTGQNQPQHFGDGTRLSIL.

The rearrangement links TRBV6-5 to TRBJ2-5; TRBD1 aligns across 9 bases. Germline V gene lookup returns CDR1 MNHEY and CDR2 SVGAGI. The V gene end was trimmed by 7 bases and the J gene end by 5 bases; junction bases not matched to a gene: 11. The CDR3 sequence is 15 residues long. The CDR3 coding sequence is TGTGCCAGCACTGGGGGGACAGGGAATATTGAGACCCAGTACTTC. It specifies CASTGGTGNIETQYF.

This clone was recorded a few times. The gene calls are TRBV28 and TRBJ1-6; no firm D call. The ends were cut back, 6 bases at V and 10 bases at J, with 16 bases in the middle. Germline values: CDR1 MDHEN, CDR2 SYDVKM. This CDR3 has 14 residues. The CDR3 DNA reads TGTGCCAGCAGCGCCAGTGAGGGAGGGTCACCCCTCCACTTT. It specifies CASSASEGGSPLHF. Full variable domain (remainder filled in from reference TRBV28 and TRBJ1-6): DVKVTQSSRYLVKRTGEKVFLECVQDMDHENMFWYRQDPGLGLRLIYFSYDVKMKEKGDIPEGYSVSREKKERFSLILESASTNQTSMYLCASSASEGGSPLHFGNGTRLTVT.

The genes are TRBV2 and TRBJ1-4, with 9 bases fitting TRBD1. The V and J ends lost 4 bases and 8 bases, in that order; junction bases with no gene match: 11. CDR1 is SNHLY and CDR2 is FYNNEI in the germline V gene. This CDR3 region has 16 residues. CDR3 DNA sequence: TGTGCCAGCAGTGCCGGGACAGGGAGGGGAATAGAAAAACTGTTTTTT. This gives the protein CASSAGTGRGIEKLFF.

This chain links TRBV2 with TRBJ2-7; TRBD2 aligns across 7 bases. The trim removed 3 bases at V and 7 bases at J, leaving 0 bases unmatched. Germline V gene data show CDR1 as SNHLY and CDR2 as FYNNEI. The CDR3 contains 11 residues. In DNA, the CDR3 is TGTGCCAGCAGTGAGGGGGGGGAGCAGTACTTC. As protein: CASSEGGEQYF.

This clone was recorded only once. The chain couples TRBV6-4 to TRBJ1-2, with 7 bases that match TRBD1. The CDR3 is made up of 15 amino acids. Trimming cost V 7 bases and J 4 bases; bases outside gene matches: 12. CDR1 is MRHNA, CDR2 SNTAGT, per germline. CDR3 region: CASKPTGMDGYGYTF. CDR3 in DNA: TGTGCCAGCAAACCGACAGGGATGGATGGCTATGGCTACACCTTC.

This clone was counted only a few times. This chain connects TRBV4-1 to TRBJ2-2; TRBD2 is a possible D gene (5 bases). The ends were cut back, 6 bases at V and 0 bases at J, with 11 bases in the middle. The germline V gene has CDR1 MGHRA and CDR2 YSYEKL. This CDR3 has 15 residues. CDR3 sequence reads: CASRGGPANTGELFF. CDR3 nucleotide sequence: TGCGCCAGCAGGGGCGGGCCGGCGAACACCGGGGAGCTGTTTTTT.

On this clone: The junction departs from the called germline gene at one end, perhaps through a read error. CDR3 loop: CAIGETGYHGYTF. The CDR3 DNA sequence: TGTGCCATCGGTGAGACAGGGTACCATGGCTACACCTTC. The chain has TRBV10-3 and TRBJ1-2; TRBD1 aligns across 7 bases. The V gene's germline CDR1 is ENHRY and CDR2 SYGVKD. The CDR3 loop spans 13 amino acids.

The chain recombines TRBV30 with TRBJ1-6; no clear D gene. The germline V gene encodes CDR1 GTSNPN and CDR2 SVGIG (reference sequence). The ends were cut back, 3 bases at V and 7 bases at J, with 4 bases in the middle. CDR3 length: 11 amino acids. The CDR3 is CAWRQNSPLHF. For the CDR3, the DNA is TGTGCCTGGAGACAAAATTCACCCCTCCACTTT.

The rearrangement links TRBV5-1 to TRBJ2-2; 9 bases are shared with TRBD1. V shed 1 base, J shed 7 bases, and the junction held 8 bases outside the gene matches. The germline V gene has CDR1 SGHRS and CDR2 YFSETQ. This CDR3 comprises 16 residues. CDR3 in DNA: TGCGCCAGCAGCTTGCCCCGGACAGGGGCAGGCGGGGAGCTGTTTTTT. Its protein product is CASSLPRTGAGGELFF.

This clone was observed a single time. The V and J genes are TRBV5-5 and TRBJ2-5; 8 nucleotides match TRBD2. The CDR3 loop spans 14 amino acids. CDR1 and CDR2 from the germline V gene are SGHKS and YYEKEE (reference sequence). Germline trimming cut 4 bases from V and 3 bases from J; bases unmatched to any gene: 5. The CDR3 coding sequence is TGTGCCAGCAGCGGATTTAGCGGGAAAGAGACCCAGTACTTC. Translated, it gives CASSGFSGKETQYF.

The count of this clone is one. The chain couples TRBV6-6 to TRBJ1-5; D is ambiguous. The CDR3 has 14 amino acids. V was trimmed by 2 bases and J by 4 bases, leaving 9 bases between them. Germline V gene sequence: CDR1 MNHNY, CDR2 SVGAGI (reference sequence). The CDR3: CASSYTDTNQPQHF. DNA for the CDR3: TGTGCCAGCAGTTACACTGACACAAATCAGCCCCAGCATTTT.

This chain joins TRBV9 and TRBJ1-6; TRBD1 matches 8 bases. This CDR3 spans 14 amino acids. The V and J ends lost 5 bases and 6 bases, in that order; junction bases with no gene match: 4. Germline V gives CDR1 SGDLS, CDR2 YYNGEE. The CDR3 DNA sequence: TGTGCCAGCAGGGGGACAGGTACTAATTCACCCCTCCACTTT. Protein product: CASRGTGTNSPLHF.

The V and J genes are TRBV3-1 (or the pseudogene TRBV3-2) and TRBJ2-3, with 8 bases that match TRBD2. The junction had 7 bases not matched to a gene; V was cut back by 5 bases and J by 0 bases. Germline-derived CDR1 and CDR2 are LGHDT and YNNKEL (reference sequence). This CDR3 is 16 amino acids long. The CDR3 coding sequence is TGTGCCAGCAGCTCCCAGCGGGGGAGGAGCACAGATACGCAGTATTTT. Translated: CASSSQRGRSTDTQYF.

CDR3 in amino acids: CASSAGLAGVGSTSEQYF. In DNA, the CDR3 is TGCGCCAGCAGCGCAGGACTAGCGGGAGTGGGGTCTACAAGTGAGCAGTACTTC. This sequence joins TRBV5-1 and TRBJ2-7, with 13 nucleotides matching TRBD2. The CDR3 consists of 18 residues. CDR1 and CDR2 from the germline V gene are SGHRS and YFSETQ. Losses at the gene ends were 4 bases for V and 7 bases for J; bases not matched to a gene: 17.